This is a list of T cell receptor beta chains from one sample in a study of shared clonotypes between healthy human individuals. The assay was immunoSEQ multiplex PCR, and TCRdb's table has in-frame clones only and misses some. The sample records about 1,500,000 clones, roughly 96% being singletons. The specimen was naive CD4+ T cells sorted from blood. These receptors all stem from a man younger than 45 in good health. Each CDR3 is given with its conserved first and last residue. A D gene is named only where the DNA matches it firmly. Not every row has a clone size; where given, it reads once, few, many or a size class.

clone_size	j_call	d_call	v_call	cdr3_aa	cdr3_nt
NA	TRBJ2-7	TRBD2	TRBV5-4	CASSLGLALTGAYEQYF	TGTGCCAGCAGCTTGGGACTAGCGCTTACGGGGGCCTACGAGCAGTACTTC
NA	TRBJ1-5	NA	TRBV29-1	CTLKPQRGSNQPQHF	TGCACCCTAAAACCTCAGCGGGGTAGCAATCAGCCCCAGCATTTT
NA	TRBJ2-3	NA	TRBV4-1	CASSQTRAPSTDTQYF	TGCGCCAGCAGCCAAACCCGAGCGCCTAGCACAGATACGCAGTATTTT
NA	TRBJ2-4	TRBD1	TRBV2	CASSEAGTVLPRKNIQYF	TGTGCCAGCAGTGAAGCTGGGACAGTCCTGCCGCGGAAAAACATTCAGTACTTC
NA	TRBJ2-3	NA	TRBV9	CASSVVLGDTQYF	TGTGCCAGCAGCGTAGTACTTGGAGATACGCAGTATTTT
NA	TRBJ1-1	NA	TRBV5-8	CASSFRFGLIAEAFF	TGTGCCAGCAGCTTCAGGTTTGGCCTAATCGCTGAAGCTTTCTTT
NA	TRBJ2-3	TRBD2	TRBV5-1	CASSSGLAGNTDTQYF	TGCGCCAGCAGCTCGGGACTAGCGGGGAACACAGATACGCAGTATTTT
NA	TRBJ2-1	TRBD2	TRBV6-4	CASSASPSGGYNEQFF	TGTGCCAGCAGTGCATCTCCTAGCGGGGGCTACAATGAGCAGTTCTTC
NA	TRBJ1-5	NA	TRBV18	CASSPPGGGSNQPQHF	TGTGCCAGCTCACCACCGGGAGGAGGGAGCAATCAGCCCCAGCATTTT
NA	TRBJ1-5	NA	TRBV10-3	CAISDGLNQPQHF	TGTGCCATCAGTGATGGGCTCAATCAGCCCCAGCATTTT
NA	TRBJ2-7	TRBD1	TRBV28	CASTGQGDIYEQYF	TGTGCCAGCACGGGACAGGGAGATATCTACGAGCAGTACTTC
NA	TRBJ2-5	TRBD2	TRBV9	CASSGSGDGYETQYF	TGTGCCAGCAGCGGTAGCGGGGACGGTTATGAGACCCAGTACTTC
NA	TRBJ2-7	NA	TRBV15	CATSSDRGGVYEQYF	TGTGCCACCAGCAGTGATCGTGGGGGAGTCTACGAGCAGTACTTC
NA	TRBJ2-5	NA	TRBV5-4	CASSQAGTQETQYF	TGTGCCAGCAGCCAAGCCGGGACACAGGAGACCCAGTACTTC
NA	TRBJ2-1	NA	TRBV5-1	CASSPLGANEQFF	TGCGCCAGCAGCCCCCTCGGGGCCAATGAGCAGTTCTTC
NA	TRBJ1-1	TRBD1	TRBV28	CASRAGTGGTEAFF	TGTGCCAGCAGGGCCGGGACAGGGGGCACTGAAGCTTTCTTT
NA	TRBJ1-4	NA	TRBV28	CASSFGGSTNEKLFF	TGTGCCAGCAGTTTTGGCGGCTCAACTAATGAAAAACTGTTTTTT
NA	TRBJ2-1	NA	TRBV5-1	CASSSHHGGYNEQFF	TGCGCCAGCAGCTCGCACCACGGGGGCTACAATGAGCAGTTCTTC
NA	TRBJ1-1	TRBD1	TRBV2	CASRPGTVANTEAFF	TGTGCCAGCAGACCCGGGACAGTTGCGAACACTGAAGCTTTCTTT
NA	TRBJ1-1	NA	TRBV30	CAWSNGVNTEAFF	TGTGCCTGGTCAAATGGGGTGAACACTGAAGCTTTCTTT
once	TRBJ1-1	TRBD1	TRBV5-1	CASSRQGAPEAFF	TGCGCCAGCAGTAGGCAGGGGGCTCCTGAAGCTTTCTTT
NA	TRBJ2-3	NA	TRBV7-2	CASSLVGGSTDTQYF	TGTGCCAGCAGCTTAGTTGGGGGAAGCACAGATACGCAGTATTTT
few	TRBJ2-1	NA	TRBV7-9	CASSLEARTNEQFF	TGTGCCAGCAGCTTAGAAGCACGGACTAATGAGCAGTTCTTC
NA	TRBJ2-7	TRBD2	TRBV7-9	CASSPWTSGLSSYEQYF	TGTGCCAGCAGCCCTTGGACTAGCGGATTGAGCTCCTACGAGCAGTACTTC
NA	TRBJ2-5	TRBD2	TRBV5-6	CASIPGTNQETQYF	TGTGCCAGCATACCCGGGACTAACCAAGAGACCCAGTACTTC
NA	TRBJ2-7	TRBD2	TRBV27	CASREREGPYEQYF	TGTGCCAGCAGGGAGCGGGAGGGCCCCTACGAGCAGTACTTC
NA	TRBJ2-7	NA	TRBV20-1	CSAARGEQYF	TGCAGTGCCGCCCGCGGAGAGCAGTACTTC
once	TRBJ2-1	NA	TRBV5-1	CASSLDEGFGDEQFF	TGCGCCAGCAGCTTGGATGAGGGTTTTGGCGATGAGCAGTTCTTC
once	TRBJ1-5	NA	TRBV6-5	CASRVGHSNQPQHF	TGTGCCAGCAGGGTAGGACACAGCAATCAGCCCCAGCATTTT
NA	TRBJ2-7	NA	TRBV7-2	CASSLAPWRQVAYEQYF	TGTGCCAGCAGCTTAGCGCCATGGCGACAGGTAGCCTACGAGCAGTACTTC
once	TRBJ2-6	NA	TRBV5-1	CASSQGQTRAGANVLTF	TGCGCCAGCAGCCAGGGACAGACTAGAGCTGGGGCCAACGTCCTGACTTTC
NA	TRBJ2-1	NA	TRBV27	CASSFRAGSYNEQFF	TGTGCCAGCAGTTTTCGAGCGGGTTCCTACAATGAGCAGTTCTTC
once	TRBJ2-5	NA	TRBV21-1	CASSKGSWARVPETQYF	TGTGCCAGCAGCAAAGGTTCGTGGGCTAGAGTACCGGAGACCCAGTACTTC
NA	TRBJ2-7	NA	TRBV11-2	CASSLVDRAPYEQYF	TGTGCCAGCAGCTTAGTGGATCGAGCCCCCTACGAGCAGTACTTC
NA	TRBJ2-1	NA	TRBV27	CASSSGRRGYNEQFF	TGTGCCAGCAGTTCCGGTCGGAGGGGATACAATGAGCAGTTCTTC
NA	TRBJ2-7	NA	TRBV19	CASSISQGSYEQYF	TGTGCCAGTAGTATCAGTCAGGGTTCCTACGAGCAGTACTTC
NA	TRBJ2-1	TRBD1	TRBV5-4	CASSSPGQGSYNEQFF	TGTGCCAGTAGCTCCCCGGGACAGGGTTCCTACAATGAGCAGTTCTTC
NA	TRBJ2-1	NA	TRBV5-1	CASSASAESSYNEQFF	TGCGCCAGCAGCGCCTCAGCGGAAAGCTCCTACAATGAGCAGTTCTTC
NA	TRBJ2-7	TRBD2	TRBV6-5	CASRTSGMIYEQYF	TGTGCCAGCAGAACGAGCGGGATGATATACGAGCAGTACTTC
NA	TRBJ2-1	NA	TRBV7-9	CASSLGPGAGEQFF	TGTGCCAGCAGCTTAGGTCCTGGGGCAGGCGAGCAGTTCTTC
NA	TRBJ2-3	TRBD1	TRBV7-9	CASRYTGGTDTQYF	TGTGCCAGCAGGTACACAGGGGGCACAGATACGCAGTATTTT
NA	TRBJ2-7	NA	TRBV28	CASSGPGEQYF	TGTGCCAGCAGCGGTCCGGGGGAGCAGTACTTC
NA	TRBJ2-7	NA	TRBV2	CASSDSSYEQYF	TGTGCCAGCAGTGACAGCTCCTACGAGCAGTACTTC
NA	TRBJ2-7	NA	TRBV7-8	CASSFVKTGDYEQYF	TGTGCCAGCAGCTTCGTTAAGACTGGGGACTACGAGCAGTACTTC
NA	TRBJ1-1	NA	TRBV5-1	CASSLMGGDEAFF	TGCGCCAGCAGCTTGATGGGGGGAGATGAAGCTTTCTTT
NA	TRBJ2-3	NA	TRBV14	CASSPSVSDTQYF	TGTGCCAGCAGCCCTAGCGTCTCAGATACGCAGTATTTT
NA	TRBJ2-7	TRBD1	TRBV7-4	CASSPPRDSLSYEQYF	TGTGCCAGCAGCCCCCCCCGGGACAGCCTCTCCTACGAGCAGTACTTC
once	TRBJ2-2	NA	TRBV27	CASRRSTGELFF	TGTGCCAGCAGACGGAGCACCGGGGAGCTGTTTTTT
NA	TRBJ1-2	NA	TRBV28	CASRGYGYTF	TGTGCCAGCAGAGGGTATGGCTACACCTTC